Described below is a single T cell receptor beta chain sequence and its context. Its antigen is not known. Every TCR cDNA molecule carried a tag that served as a unique molecular identifier. TCRdb analysed the 5' RACE reads with MiXCR anew, one entry per CDR3 protein. The sample holds roughly 10,000 distinct CDR3 sequences, about 12% seen once. The record originates from a study of spatial heterogeneity in lung cancer. Points from the study as a whole: How many expanded intratumoral alpha and beta TCRs were present tracked the tumor mutation count, which was a count of nonsynonymous mutations. Estimated coverage of tumor T cells was about 6.4% for alpha and about 13% for beta chains.

V was pared by 1 base and J by 1 base, with 4 bases of the junction left unmatched. Germline lookup yields CDR1 MGHRA and CDR2 YSYEKL. The CDR3 totals 15 residues. Regarding time point: sample taken at primary tumor resection. Sequencing covered unsorted whole RNA taken from tumor, nontumor lung or frozen PBMC. This receptor was obtained from a female donor with early-stage non-small cell lung cancer. The chain couples TRBV4-1 to TRBJ2-7, with 7 bases fitting TRBD1. Specimen: lung tumor tissue, collected at surgery. This CDR3 reads CASSQARGFSYEQYF. For the CDR3, the DNA is TGCGCCAGCAGCCAAGCCAGGGGGTTTTCCTACGAGCAGTACTTC.